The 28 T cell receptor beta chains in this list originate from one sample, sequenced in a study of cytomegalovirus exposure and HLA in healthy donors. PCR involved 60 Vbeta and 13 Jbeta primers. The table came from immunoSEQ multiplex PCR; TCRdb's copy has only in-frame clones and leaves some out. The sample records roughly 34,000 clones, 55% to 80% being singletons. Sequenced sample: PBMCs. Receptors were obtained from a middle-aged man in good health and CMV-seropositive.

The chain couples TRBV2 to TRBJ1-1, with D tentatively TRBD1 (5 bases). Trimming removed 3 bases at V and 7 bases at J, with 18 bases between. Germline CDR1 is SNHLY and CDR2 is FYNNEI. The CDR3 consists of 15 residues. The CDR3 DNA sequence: TGTGCCAGCAGTGAGGACGGACATCTTTGGAGTGAAGCTTTCTTT. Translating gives CASSEDGHLWSEAFF.

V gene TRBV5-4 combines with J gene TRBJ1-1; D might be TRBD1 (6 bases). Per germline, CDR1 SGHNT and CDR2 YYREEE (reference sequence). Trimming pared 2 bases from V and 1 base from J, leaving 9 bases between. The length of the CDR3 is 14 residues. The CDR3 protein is CASSLGQQNTEAFF. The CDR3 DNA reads TGTGCCAGCAGCTTAGGACAGCAGAACACTGAAGCTTTCTTT.

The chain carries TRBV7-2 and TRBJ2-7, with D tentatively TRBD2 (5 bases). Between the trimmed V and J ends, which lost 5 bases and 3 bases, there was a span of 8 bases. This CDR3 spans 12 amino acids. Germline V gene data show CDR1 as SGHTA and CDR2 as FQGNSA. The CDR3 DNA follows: TGTGCCAGCAGCACGGACTTCTACGAGCAGTACTTC. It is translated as CASSTDFYEQYF.

This CDR3 is CASTRSTYEQYF. In DNA form, the CDR3 reads TGTGCCAGCACCAGGTCTACCTACGAGCAGTACTTC. The V and J genes are TRBV6-6 and TRBJ2-7; D gene ambiguous. V lost 7 bases and J 2 bases, leaving 9 bases between the germline ends. CDR3 length: 12 residues. Germline assignment: CDR1 MNHNY and CDR2 SVGAGI (reference sequence).

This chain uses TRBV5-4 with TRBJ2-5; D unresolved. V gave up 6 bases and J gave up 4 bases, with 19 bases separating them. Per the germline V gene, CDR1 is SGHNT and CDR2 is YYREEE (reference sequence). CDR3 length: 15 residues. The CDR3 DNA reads TGTGCCAGCAACCCATCTGCTGGGCCCCGAGAGACCCAGTACTTC. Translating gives CASNPSAGPRETQYF.

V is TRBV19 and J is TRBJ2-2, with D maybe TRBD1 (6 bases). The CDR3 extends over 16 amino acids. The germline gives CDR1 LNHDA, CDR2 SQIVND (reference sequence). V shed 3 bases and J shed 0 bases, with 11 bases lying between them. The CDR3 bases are TGTGCCAGTAGTATCCGACAGGCGACGAACACCGGGGAGCTGTTTTTT. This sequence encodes CASSIRQATNTGELFF.

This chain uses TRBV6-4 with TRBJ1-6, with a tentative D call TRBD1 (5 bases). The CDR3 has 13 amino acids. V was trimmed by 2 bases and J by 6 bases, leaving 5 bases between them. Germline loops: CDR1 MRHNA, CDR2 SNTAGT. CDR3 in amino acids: CASSDRGNSPLHF. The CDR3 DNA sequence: TGTGCCAGCAGTGACAGGGGTAATTCACCCCTCCACTTT.

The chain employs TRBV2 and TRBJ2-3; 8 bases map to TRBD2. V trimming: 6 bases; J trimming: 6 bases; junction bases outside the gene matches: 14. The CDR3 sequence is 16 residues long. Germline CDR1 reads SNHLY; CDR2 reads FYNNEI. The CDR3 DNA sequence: TGTGCCAGCAGCCCCGGGACTAGTACTCGGTGGGATACGCAGTATTTT. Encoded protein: CASSPGTSTRWDTQYF.

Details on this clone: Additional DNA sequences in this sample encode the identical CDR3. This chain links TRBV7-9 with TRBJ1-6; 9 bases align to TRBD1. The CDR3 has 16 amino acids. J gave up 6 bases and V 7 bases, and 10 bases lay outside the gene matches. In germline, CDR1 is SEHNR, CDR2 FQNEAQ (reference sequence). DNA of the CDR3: TGTGCCAGCACCCCATCCGGGACAGGGTCTAATTCACCCCTCCACTTT. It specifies CASTPSGTGSNSPLHF.

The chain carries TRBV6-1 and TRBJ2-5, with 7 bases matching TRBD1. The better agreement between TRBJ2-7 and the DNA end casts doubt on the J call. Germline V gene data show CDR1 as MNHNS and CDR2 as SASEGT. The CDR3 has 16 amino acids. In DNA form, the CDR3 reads TGTGCCAGCAGTGAAGACGGACAGGCCCTTACCTACGAGCAGTACTTC. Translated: CASSEDGQALTYEQYF.

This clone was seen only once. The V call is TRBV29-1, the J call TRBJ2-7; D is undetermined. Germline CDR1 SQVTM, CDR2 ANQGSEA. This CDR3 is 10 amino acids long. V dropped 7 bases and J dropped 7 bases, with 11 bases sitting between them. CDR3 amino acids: CSARIGEQYF. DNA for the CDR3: TGCAGCGCTAGAATTGGAGAGCAGTACTTC.

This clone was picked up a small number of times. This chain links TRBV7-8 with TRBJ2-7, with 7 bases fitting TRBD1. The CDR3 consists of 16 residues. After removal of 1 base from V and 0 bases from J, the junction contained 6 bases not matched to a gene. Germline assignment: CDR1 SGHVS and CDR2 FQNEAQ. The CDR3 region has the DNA TGTGCCAGCAGCTTAGGGACGGGACAGAGCTCCTACGAGCAGTACTTC. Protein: CASSLGTGQSSYEQYF.

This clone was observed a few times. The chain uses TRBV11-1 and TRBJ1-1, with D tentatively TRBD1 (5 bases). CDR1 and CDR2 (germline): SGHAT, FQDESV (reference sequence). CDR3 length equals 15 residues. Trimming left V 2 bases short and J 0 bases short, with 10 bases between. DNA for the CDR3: TGTGCCAGCAGCTTAAGTTTCAGGGTGAACACTGAAGCTTTCTTT. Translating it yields CASSLSFRVNTEAFF.

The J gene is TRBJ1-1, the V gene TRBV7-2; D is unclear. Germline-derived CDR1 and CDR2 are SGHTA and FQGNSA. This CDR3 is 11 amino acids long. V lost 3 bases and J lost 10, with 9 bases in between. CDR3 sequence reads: CASSFSLPAFF. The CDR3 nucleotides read TGTGCCAGCAGCTTTAGTTTGCCAGCTTTCTTT.

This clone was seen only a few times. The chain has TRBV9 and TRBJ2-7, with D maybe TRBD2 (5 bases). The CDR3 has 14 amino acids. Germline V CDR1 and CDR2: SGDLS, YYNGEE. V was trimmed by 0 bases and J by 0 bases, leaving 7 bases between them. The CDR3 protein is CASSVALASYEQYF. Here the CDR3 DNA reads TGTGCCAGCAGCGTAGCTCTAGCCTCCTACGAGCAGTACTTC.

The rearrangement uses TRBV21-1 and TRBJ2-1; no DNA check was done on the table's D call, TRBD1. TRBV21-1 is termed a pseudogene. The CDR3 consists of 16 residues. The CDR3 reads CASSKDHREAYNEQFF. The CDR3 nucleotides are TGTGCCAGCAGCAAAGACCACAGGGAAGCCTACAATGAGCAGTTCTTC.

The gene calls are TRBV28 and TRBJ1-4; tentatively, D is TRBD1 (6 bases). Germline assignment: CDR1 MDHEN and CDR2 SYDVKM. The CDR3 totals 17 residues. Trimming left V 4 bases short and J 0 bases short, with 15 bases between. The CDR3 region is CASSSLDRFATNEKLFF. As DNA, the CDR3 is TGTGCCAGCAGTTCCCTGGACAGATTCGCAACTAATGAAAAACTGTTTTTT.

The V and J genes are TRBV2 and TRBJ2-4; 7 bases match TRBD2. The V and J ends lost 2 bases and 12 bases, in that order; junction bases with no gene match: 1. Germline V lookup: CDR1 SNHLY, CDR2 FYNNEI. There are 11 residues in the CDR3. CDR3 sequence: CASSERGDQYF. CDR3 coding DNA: TGTGCCAGCAGTGAACGGGGGGATCAGTACTTC. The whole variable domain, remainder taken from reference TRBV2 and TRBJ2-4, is EPEVTQTPSHQVTQMGQEVILRCVPISNHLYFYWYRQILGQKVEFLVSFYNNEISEKSEIFDDQFSVERPDGSNFTLKIRSTKLEDSAMYFCASSERGDQYFGAGTRLSVL.

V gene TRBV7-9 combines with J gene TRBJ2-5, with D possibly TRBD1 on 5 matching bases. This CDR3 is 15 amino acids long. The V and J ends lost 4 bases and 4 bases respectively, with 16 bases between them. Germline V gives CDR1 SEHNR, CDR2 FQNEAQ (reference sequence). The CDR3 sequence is CASSSPRQLGETQYF. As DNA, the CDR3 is TGTGCCAGCAGCTCCCCCAGACAGCTGGGAGAGACCCAGTACTTC.

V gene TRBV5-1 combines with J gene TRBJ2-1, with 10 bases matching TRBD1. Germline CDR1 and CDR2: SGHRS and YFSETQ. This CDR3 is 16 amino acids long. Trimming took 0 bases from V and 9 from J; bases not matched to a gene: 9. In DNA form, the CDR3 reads TGCGCCAGCAGCTTGGCAGGGACAGGGGCGAATGGTGAGCAGTTCTTC. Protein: CASSLAGTGANGEQFF.

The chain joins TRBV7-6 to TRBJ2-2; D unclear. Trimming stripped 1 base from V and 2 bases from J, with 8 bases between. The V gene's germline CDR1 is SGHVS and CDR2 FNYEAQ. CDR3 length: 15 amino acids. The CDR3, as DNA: TGTGCCAGCAGCTTAGGACCGACAAACACCGGGGAGCTGTTTTTT. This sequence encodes CASSLGPTNTGELFF.

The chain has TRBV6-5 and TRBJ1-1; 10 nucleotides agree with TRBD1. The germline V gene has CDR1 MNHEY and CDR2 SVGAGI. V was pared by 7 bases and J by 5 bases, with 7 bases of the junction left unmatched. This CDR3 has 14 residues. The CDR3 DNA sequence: TGTGCCAGCAATCCCAGGGGACAGGGGACTGAAGCTTTCTTT. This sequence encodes CASNPRGQGTEAFF.

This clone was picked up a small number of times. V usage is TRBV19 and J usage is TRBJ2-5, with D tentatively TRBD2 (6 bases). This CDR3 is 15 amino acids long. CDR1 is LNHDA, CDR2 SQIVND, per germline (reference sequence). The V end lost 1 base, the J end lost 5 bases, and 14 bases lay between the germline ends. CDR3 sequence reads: CASSIGLARGETQYF. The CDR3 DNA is TGTGCCAGTAGTATAGGGCTAGCGAGAGGGGAGACCCAGTACTTC. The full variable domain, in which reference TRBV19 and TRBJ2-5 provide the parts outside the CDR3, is DGGITQSPKYLFRKEGQNVTLSCEQNLNHDAMYWYRQDPGQGLRLIYYSQIVNDFQKGDIAEGYSVSREKKESFPLTVTSAQKNPTAFYLCASSIGLARGETQYFGPGTRLLVL.

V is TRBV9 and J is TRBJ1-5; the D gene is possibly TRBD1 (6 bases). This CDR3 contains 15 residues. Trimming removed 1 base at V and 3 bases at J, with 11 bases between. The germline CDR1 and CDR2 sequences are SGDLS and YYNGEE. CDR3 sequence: CASSVQGLINQPQHF. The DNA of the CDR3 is TGTGCCAGCAGCGTACAGGGGTTAATCAATCAGCCCCAGCATTTT.

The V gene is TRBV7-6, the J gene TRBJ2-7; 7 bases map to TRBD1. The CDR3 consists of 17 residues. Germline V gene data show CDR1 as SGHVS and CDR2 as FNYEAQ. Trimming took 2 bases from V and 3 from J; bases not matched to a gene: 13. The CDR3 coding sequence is TGTGCCAGCAGCTTAAGAGATGGAGACAGGGACCTCTACGAGCAGTACTTC. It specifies CASSLRDGDRDLYEQYF.

The CDR3 loop reads CASSLGTLYNEQFF. The CDR3 bases are TGTGCCAGCAGCTTAGGGACACTTTACAATGAGCAGTTCTTC. This chain connects TRBV7-2 to TRBJ2-1, with D tentatively TRBD1 (5 bases). Trimming left V 1 base short and J 4 bases short, with 8 bases between. Germline CDR1 reads SGHTA; CDR2 reads FQGNSA. The CDR3 has 14 residues.

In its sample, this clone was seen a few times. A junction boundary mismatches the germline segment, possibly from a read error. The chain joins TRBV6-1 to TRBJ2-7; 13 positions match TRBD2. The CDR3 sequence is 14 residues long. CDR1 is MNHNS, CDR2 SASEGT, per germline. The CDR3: CASSGGTSGESQRF. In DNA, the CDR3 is TGTGCCAGCAGTGGAGGGACTAGCGGGGAGTCCCAACGCTTC.

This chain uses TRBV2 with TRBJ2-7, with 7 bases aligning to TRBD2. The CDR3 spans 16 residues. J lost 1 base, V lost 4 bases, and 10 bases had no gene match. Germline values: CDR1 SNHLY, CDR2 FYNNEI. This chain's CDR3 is CASSGAGRGSSYEQYF. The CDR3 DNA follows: TGTGCCAGCAGTGGAGCGGGGAGGGGTTCTTCCTACGAGCAGTACTTC.